Each of the 21 T cell receptor beta chains below was sequenced from the same sample in a study of Ad26.COV2.S vaccination and SARS-CoV-2 variants. Sequencing used immunoSEQ multiplex PCR; TCRdb keeps in-frame clones, though not all of them. The table lists some 300,000 clones, around four fifths of them singletons, with approximately 2% in the top ten. Treatment denoted: roughly 18 received Ad26.COV2.S at low or high dose, single or two shots; five or six received placebo; per-sample allocation not given. Day 63 after the first vaccine or placebo injection was the time point for sampling. The sample in question was peripheral blood, obtained in a trial of Ad26.COV2.S vaccine versus placebo. Receptor source: a person between 18 and 65 years old who received the Ad26.COV2.S COVID-19 vaccine or a placebo.

This chain uses TRBV6-4 with TRBJ1-2; TRBD1 agrees at 7 bases. The junction had 10 bases not matched to a gene; V was cut back by 6 bases and J by 3 bases. The CDR3 extends over 15 amino acids. Germline-derived CDR1 and CDR2 are MRHNA and SNTAGT. The CDR3 loop reads CASSEPQGPDYGYTF. As DNA, the CDR3 is TGTGCCAGCAGCGAACCACAGGGGCCTGACTATGGCTACACCTTC.

This clone was seen a handful of times. Other DNA sequences in the same sample also yield this CDR3. The chain employs TRBV28 and TRBJ1-6; D uncertain. The CDR3 spans 14 residues. Germline lookup yields CDR1 MDHEN and CDR2 SYDVKM. The ends were cut back, 6 bases at V and 7 bases at J, with 13 bases in the middle. The CDR3 spells CASSLGGINSPLHF. CDR3 sequence (DNA): TGTGCCAGCAGCCTTGGCGGGATAAATTCACCCCTCCACTTT.

The chain couples TRBV6-1 to TRBJ1-2, with TRBD1 identical over 9 bases. The germline gives CDR1 MNHNS, CDR2 SASEGT. The CDR3 loop spans 15 amino acids. After removal of 2 bases from V and 8 bases from J, the junction contained 9 bases not matched to a gene. Here the CDR3 DNA reads TGTGCCAGCAGTGAAACAGCAGGACAGGGGAGCGGCTACACCTTC. It is translated as CASSETAGQGSGYTF.

The table lists this clone with a count of one. This chain connects TRBV10-3 to TRBJ1-1; 7 bases are shared with TRBD1. The CDR3 is made up of 14 amino acids. V trimming: 10 bases; J trimming: 4 bases; junction bases outside the gene matches: 12. The germline V gene encodes CDR1 ENHRY and CDR2 SYGVKD. The CDR3 here is CATQGGNTATEAFF. In DNA, the CDR3 is TGTGCCACTCAGGGGGGAAATACCGCCACTGAAGCTTTCTTT.

Comments on this clone: One end of the junction fails to match germline, which may point to a read error. The chain links TRBV28 to TRBJ1-2; no definite D call. The V gene's germline CDR1 is MDHEN and CDR2 SYDVKM. This CDR3 region has 11 residues. The DNA for the CDR3 is TGCCAAGCTGGTGGAGTCTCGGGCTACACCTTC. Translating gives CQAGGVSGYTF.

V and J are TRBV11-3 and TRBJ2-7; 7 bases are a match to TRBD1. The CDR3 length is 15 residues. Germline loops: CDR1 SGHNT, CDR2 YENEEA. V shed 2 bases and J 2 bases; nucleotides not matched to a gene: 6. The CDR3 spells CASSLRQGSPYEQYF. CDR3 nucleotides: TGTGCCAGCAGCTTAAGACAGGGCTCACCCTACGAGCAGTACTTC.

The chain employs TRBV3-1 (or the pseudogene TRBV3-2) and TRBJ1-6, with 9 bases fitting TRBD1. V gave up 0 bases and J gave up 7 bases; unmatched junction bases: 1. The CDR3 covers 15 residues. From germline, CDR1 is LGHDT and CDR2 YNNKEL (reference sequence). The CDR3 bases are TGTGCCAGCAGCCAAGATGGGACAGGGAATTCACCCCTCCACTTT. Translated: CASSQDGTGNSPLHF.

The genes are TRBV5-5 and TRBJ2-2; D unresolved. This CDR3 is 15 amino acids long. Trimming removed 2 bases from V and 0 bases from J, with 8 bases in between. CDR1 is SGHKS, CDR2 YYEKEE, per germline (reference sequence). The CDR3 loop is CASSLTSTNTGELFF. In DNA form, the CDR3 reads TGTGCCAGCAGCTTAACGTCAACGAACACCGGGGAGCTGTTTTTT.

The V and J genes are TRBV29-1 and TRBJ2-2, with TRBD2 as a possible D gene (5 bases). The CDR3 has 14 residues. Trimming took 7 bases from V and 6 from J, leaving 18 bases between them. Germline values: CDR1 SQVTM, CDR2 ANQGSEA. CDR3 amino acids: CSAGTVVEAGELFF. The CDR3 DNA reads TGCAGCGCTGGCACAGTCGTGGAGGCCGGGGAGCTGTTTTTT.

The CDR3 DNA is TGTGCCAGCAGTGAAGATAAGGGGACAGGGTGGGAGCCCCAGCATTTT. It encodes CASSEDKGTGWEPQHF. The V gene is TRBV2, the J gene TRBJ1-5; 9 nucleotides line up with TRBD1. This CDR3 has 16 amino acids. The germline V gene has CDR1 SNHLY and CDR2 FYNNEI. V shed 1 base and J 8 bases; nucleotides not matched to a gene: 9.

The V gene is TRBV5-1, the J gene TRBJ2-5; D is uncertain. V was cut by 0 bases and J by 7 bases, with 4 bases left in between. CDR1 and CDR2 from the germline V gene are SGHRS and YFSETQ. This CDR3 contains 11 residues. The CDR3: CASSLEGTQYF. CDR3 sequence (DNA): TGCGCCAGCAGCTTGGAGGGGACCCAGTACTTC.

There are many counts of this clone. V usage is TRBV20-1 and J usage is TRBJ1-1; D remains unclear. The CDR3 covers 11 residues. Trimming took off 5 bases at V and 4 bases at J, with 8 bases between the two ends. The germline gives CDR1 DFQATT, CDR2 SNEGSKA (reference sequence). The CDR3 DNA follows: TGCAGTGCTCCCGGTACCACTGAAGCTTTCTTT. Its translation is CSAPGTTEAFF.

This chain uses TRBV6-1 with TRBJ1-6; unclear D gene. V was shortened by 0 bases and J by 9 bases, with 12 bases between the two germline ends. The CDR3 is 15 amino acids. Germline V lookup: CDR1 MNHNS, CDR2 SASEGT. Written as DNA, the CDR3 is TGTGCCAGCAGTGAAGCGACCTCTCCTAGTTCACCCCTCCACTTT. Encoded protein: CASSEATSPSSPLHF.

V usage is TRBV24-1 and J usage is TRBJ2-1; 15 nucleotides align to TRBD2. The CDR3 contains 18 residues. Germline V gene sequence: CDR1 KGHDR, CDR2 SFDVKD. Trimming took 4 bases from V and 6 from J; bases not matched to a gene: 9. Here the CDR3 reads CATSDPGTSGGPRNEQFF. The CDR3 nucleotides are TGTGCCACCAGTGACCCCGGGACTAGCGGGGGGCCTCGCAATGAGCAGTTCTTC.

The V gene is TRBV7-3, the J gene TRBJ1-6, with 7 bases that match TRBD1. The length of the CDR3 is 19 residues. The germline V gene encodes CDR1 SGHTA and CDR2 FQGTGA. J gave up 8 bases and V 5 bases, and 21 bases lay outside the gene matches. For the CDR3, the DNA is TGTGCCAGCAGCCGAGAAAAACCAGGACAGGCGCCTCTGGATTCACCCCTCCACTTT. Protein sequence: CASSREKPGQAPLDSPLHF. The whole variable domain, remainder taken from reference TRBV7-3 and TRBJ1-6, is GAGVSQTPSNKVTEKGKYVELRCDPISGHTALYWYRQSLGQGPEFLIYFQGTGAADDSGLPNDRFFAVRPEGSVSTLKIQRTERGDSAVYLCASSREKPGQAPLDSPLHFGNGTRLTVT.

The V gene is TRBV5-1, the J gene TRBJ2-1; 8 bases map to TRBD2. Per germline, CDR1 SGHRS and CDR2 YFSETQ. The CDR3 totals 16 residues. Unmatched junction bases numbered 12, after V lost 1 base and J lost 9 bases. In DNA form, the CDR3 reads TGCGCCAGCAGCTTGCTGTCCGGGGGGGCTGGTGGTGAGCAGTTCTTC. Residues: CASSLLSGGAGGEQFF.

This chain links TRBV25-1 with TRBJ1-4; no firm D call. V was pared by 2 bases and J by 4 bases, with 8 bases between. This CDR3 comprises 14 residues. Germline assignment: CDR1 MGHDK and CDR2 SYGVNS. As DNA, the CDR3 is TGTGCCAGCAGTGAACCCGATAGTAATGAAAAACTGTTTTTT. Protein product: CASSEPDSNEKLFF.

The genes are TRBV25-1 and TRBJ1-1, with a tentative D call TRBD1 (5 bases). Deletions cut 8 bases from V and 0 bases from J, with 13 bases between. CDR1 is MGHDK and CDR2 is SYGVNS in the germline V gene. The CDR3 covers 14 residues. CDR3 nucleotides: TGTGCCAGCCGATCAGGGCACCTGAACACTGAAGCTTTCTTT. This codes for CASRSGHLNTEAFF.

This chain links TRBV6-5 with TRBJ2-1; D is unresolved. The CDR3 has 15 residues. Trimming pared 6 bases from V and 5 bases from J, leaving 17 bases between. Germline V CDR1 and CDR2: MNHEY, SVGAGI. The DNA of the CDR3 is TGTGCCAGCAGCGCAACTATTCCCAACAACAATGAGCAGTTCTTC. Protein: CASSATIPNNNEQFF.

J is TRBJ2-7 and V is TRBV19; 8 bases are shared with TRBD1. The CDR3 covers 14 residues. V lost 4 bases to trimming and J lost 2 bases; unmatched junction nucleotides: 4. The germline V gene has CDR1 LNHDA and CDR2 SQIVND (reference sequence). CDR3: CASSTRTGPYEQYF. CDR3 nucleotide sequence: TGTGCCAGTAGTACCCGGACAGGGCCCTACGAGCAGTACTTC.

The chain employs TRBV6-6 and TRBJ2-2, with 12 bases fitting TRBD2. This CDR3 is built from 23 residues. CDR1 is MNHNY and CDR2 is SVGAGI in the germline V gene (reference sequence). V shed 6 bases, J shed 1 base, and the junction held 24 bases outside the gene matches. The CDR3 DNA reads TGTGCCAGCAGCTACCGCCCGGGGCTACAGATCGAGACTAGCGGGGGGAACACCGGGGAGCTGTTTTTT. This codes for CASSYRPGLQIETSGGNTGELFF.